This T cell receptor (beta chain) was captured in a study of blood T cell repertoires in COVID-19. Measured with immunoSEQ multiplex PCR; TCRdb has only the in-frame clones, and not every one. The sample has 120,000 to 150,000 clones; under 90% are singletons. V lost 0 bases to trimming and J lost 7 bases; unmatched junction nucleotides: 4. From germline, CDR1 is SGHRS and CDR2 YFSETQ. This CDR3 is built from 15 residues. This receptor was taken from a human donor in a cohort sampled during active COVID-19. The chain recombines TRBV5-1 with TRBJ2-1; 10 bases fit TRBD1. Sequenced: peripheral blood. CDR3 protein: CASSLEGQGRNEQFF. The CDR3, as DNA: TGCGCCAGCAGCTTGGAGGGACAGGGGAGGAATGAGCAGTTCTTC.